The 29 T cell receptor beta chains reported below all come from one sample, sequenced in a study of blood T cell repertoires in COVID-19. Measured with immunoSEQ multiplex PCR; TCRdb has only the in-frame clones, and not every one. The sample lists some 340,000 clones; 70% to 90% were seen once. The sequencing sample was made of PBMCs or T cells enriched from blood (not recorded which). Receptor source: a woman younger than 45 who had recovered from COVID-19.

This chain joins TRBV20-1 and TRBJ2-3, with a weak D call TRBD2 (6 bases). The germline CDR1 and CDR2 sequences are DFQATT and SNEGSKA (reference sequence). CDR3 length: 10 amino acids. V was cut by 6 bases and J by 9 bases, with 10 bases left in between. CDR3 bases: TGCAGTGCAGTAAGCGGGACGCAGTATTTT. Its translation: CSAVSGTQYF.

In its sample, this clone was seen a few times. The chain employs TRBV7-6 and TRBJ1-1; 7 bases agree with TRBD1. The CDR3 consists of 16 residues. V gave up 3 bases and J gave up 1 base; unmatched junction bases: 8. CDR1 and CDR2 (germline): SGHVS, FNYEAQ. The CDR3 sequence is CASSFPGTAQNTEAFF. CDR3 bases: TGTGCCAGCAGCTTCCCCGGGACAGCACAGAACACTGAAGCTTTCTTT.

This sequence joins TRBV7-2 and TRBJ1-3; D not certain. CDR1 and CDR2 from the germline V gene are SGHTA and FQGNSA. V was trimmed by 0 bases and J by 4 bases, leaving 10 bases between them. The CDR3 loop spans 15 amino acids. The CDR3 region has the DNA TGTGCCAGCAGCTTAGCGAGCGGTGCAGGAAACACCATATATTTT. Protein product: CASSLASGAGNTIYF.

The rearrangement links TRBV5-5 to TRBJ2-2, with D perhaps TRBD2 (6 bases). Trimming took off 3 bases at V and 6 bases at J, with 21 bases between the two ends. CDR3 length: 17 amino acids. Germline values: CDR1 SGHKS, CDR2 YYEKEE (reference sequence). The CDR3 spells CASSSGGDPFSAGELFF. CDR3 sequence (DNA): TGTGCCAGCAGCTCAGGCGGGGACCCATTCTCAGCCGGGGAGCTGTTTTTT.

The CDR3 sequence is CATAGGNSPLHF. CDR3 coding DNA: TGTGCCACGGCGGGGGGCAATTCACCCCTCCACTTT. The chain combines TRBV19 with TRBJ1-6, with TRBD1 as a possible D gene (6 bases). The length of the CDR3 is 12 residues. Trimming cost V 10 bases and J 7 bases, with 11 bases left between them. CDR1 and CDR2 (germline): LNHDA, SQIVND (reference sequence).

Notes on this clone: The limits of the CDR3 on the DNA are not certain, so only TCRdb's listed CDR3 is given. CDR3 region: CASKVAGGNTGELFF. The chain uses TRBV12-1 and TRBJ2-2; the table's D call, TRBD2, has no DNA check behind it. TRBV12-1 is assigned pseudogene status. 15 amino acids form the CDR3, both terminal residues included.

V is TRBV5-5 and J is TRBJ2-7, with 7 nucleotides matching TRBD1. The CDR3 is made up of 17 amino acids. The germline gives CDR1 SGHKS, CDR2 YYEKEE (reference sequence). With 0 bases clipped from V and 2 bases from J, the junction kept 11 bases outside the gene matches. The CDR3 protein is CASSLDPVGTATYEQYF. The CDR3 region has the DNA TGTGCCAGCAGCTTGGACCCGGTCGGGACAGCTACCTACGAGCAGTACTTC.

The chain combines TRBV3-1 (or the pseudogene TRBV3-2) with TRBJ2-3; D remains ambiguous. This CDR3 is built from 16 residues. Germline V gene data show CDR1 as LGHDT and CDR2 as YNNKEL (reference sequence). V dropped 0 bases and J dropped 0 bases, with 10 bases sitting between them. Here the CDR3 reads CASSQDIFSSTDTQYF. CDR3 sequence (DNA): TGTGCCAGCAGCCAAGATATATTTTCTAGCACAGATACGCAGTATTTT.

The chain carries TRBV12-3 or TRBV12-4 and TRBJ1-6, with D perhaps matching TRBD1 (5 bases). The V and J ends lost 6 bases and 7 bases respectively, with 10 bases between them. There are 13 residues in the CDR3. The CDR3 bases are TGTGCCAGCAGAAAACAGGCGAATTCACCCCTCCACTTT. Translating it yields CASRKQANSPLHF.

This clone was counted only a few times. The CDR3 protein is CASSEPGHYNEQFF. CDR3 sequence (DNA): TGCGCCAGCAGCGAGCCGGGACACTACAATGAGCAGTTCTTC. This chain connects TRBV5-1 to TRBJ2-1; TRBD1 might be the D (6 bases). Germline values: CDR1 SGHRS, CDR2 YFSETQ. The CDR3 runs 14 residues. The V end lost 4 bases, the J end lost 3 bases, and 11 bases lay between the germline ends.

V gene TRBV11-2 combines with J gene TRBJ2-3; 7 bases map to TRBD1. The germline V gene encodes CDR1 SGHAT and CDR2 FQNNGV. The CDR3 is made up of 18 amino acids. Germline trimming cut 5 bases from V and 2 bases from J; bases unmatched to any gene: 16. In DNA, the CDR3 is TGTGCCAGCAGCCATTACACAGGGGTAACGGATCCCACAGATACGCAGTATTTT. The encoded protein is CASSHYTGVTDPTDTQYF. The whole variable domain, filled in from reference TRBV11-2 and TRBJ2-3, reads EAGVAQSPRYKIIEKRQSVAFWCNPISGHATLYWYQQILGQGPKLLIQFQNNGVVDDSQLPKDRFSAERLKGVDSTLKIQPAKLEDSAVYLCASSHYTGVTDPTDTQYFGPGTRLTVL.

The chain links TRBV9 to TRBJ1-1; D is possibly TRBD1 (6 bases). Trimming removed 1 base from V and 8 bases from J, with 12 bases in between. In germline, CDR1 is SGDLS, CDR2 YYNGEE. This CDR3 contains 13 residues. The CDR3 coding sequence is TGTGCCAGCAGCGTACGCGTCGACAGGGAAGCTTTCTTT. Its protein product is CASSVRVDREAFF.

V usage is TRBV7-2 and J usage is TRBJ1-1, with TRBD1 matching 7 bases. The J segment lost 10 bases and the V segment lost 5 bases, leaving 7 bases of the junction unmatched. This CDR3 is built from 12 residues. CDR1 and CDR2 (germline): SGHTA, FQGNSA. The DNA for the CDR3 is TGTGCCAGCAGCCGTACCGGGACAGTAGCTTTCTTT. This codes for CASSRTGTVAFF.

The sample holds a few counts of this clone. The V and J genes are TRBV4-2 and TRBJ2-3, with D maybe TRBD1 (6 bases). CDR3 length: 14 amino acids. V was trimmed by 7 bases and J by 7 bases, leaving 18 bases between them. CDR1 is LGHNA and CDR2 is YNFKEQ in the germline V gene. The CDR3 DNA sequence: TGTGCCAGCACCTCCTTGGGGGCCAGGAATACGCAGTATTTT. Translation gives CASTSLGARNTQYF.

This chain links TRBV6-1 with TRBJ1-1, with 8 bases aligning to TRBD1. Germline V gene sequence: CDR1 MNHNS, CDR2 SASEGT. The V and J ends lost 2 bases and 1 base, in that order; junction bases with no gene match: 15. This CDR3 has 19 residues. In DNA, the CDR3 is TGTGCCAGCAGTGAAAGGAGGGCAGGGGGCTTGGGAAGGAACACTGAAGCTTTCTTT. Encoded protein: CASSERRAGGLGRNTEAFF.

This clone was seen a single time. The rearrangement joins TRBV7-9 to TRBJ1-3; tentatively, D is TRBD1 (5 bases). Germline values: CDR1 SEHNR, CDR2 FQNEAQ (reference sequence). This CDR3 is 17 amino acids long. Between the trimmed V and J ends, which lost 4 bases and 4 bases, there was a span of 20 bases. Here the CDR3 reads CASSSTPWGGRGNTIYF. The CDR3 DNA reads TGTGCCAGCAGCTCGACCCCCTGGGGGGGGAGGGGAAACACCATATATTTT.

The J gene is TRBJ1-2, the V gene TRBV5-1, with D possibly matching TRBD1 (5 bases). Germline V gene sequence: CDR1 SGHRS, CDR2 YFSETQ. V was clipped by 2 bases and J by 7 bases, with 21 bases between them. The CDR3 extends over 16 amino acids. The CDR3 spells CASSFPGRGKSGGYTF. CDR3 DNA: TGCGCCAGCAGCTTCCCGGGGAGGGGTAAATCTGGTGGCTACACCTTC.

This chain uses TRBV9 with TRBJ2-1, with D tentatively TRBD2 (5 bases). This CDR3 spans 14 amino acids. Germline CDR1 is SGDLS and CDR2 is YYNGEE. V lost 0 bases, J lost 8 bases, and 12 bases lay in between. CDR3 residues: CASSVEWASYEQFF. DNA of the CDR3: TGTGCCAGCAGCGTAGAATGGGCTAGCTATGAGCAGTTCTTC.

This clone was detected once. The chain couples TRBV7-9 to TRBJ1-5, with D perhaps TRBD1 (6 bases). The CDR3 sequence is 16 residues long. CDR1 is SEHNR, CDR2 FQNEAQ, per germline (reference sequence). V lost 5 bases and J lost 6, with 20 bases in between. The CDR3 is CASSNDRSGVGQPQHF. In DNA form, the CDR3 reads TGTGCCAGCAGCAACGACAGATCAGGGGTTGGTCAGCCCCAGCATTTT. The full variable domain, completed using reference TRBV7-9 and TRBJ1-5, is DTGVSQNPRHKITKRGQNVTFRCDPISEHNRLYWYRQTLGQGPEFLTYFQNEAQLEKSRLLSDRFSAERPKGSFSTLEIQRTEQGDSAMYLCASSNDRSGVGQPQHFGDGTRLSIL.

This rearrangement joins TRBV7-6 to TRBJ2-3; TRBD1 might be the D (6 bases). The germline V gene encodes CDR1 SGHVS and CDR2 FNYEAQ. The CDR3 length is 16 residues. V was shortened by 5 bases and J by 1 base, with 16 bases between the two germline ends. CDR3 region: CASSRLYRVRTDTQYF. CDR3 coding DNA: TGTGCCAGCAGCCGCCTTTACAGGGTTCGCACAGATACGCAGTATTTT. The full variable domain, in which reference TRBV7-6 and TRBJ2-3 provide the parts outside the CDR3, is GAGVSQSPRYKVTKRGQDVALRCDPISGHVSLYWYRQALGQGPEFLTYFNYEAQQDKSGLPNDRFSAERPEGSISTLTIQRTEQRDSAMYRCASSRLYRVRTDTQYFGPGTRLTVL.

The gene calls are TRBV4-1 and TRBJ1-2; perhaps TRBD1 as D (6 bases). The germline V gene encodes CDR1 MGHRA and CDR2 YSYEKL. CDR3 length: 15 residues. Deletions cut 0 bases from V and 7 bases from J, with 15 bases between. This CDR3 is CASSQDSGQGTGYTF. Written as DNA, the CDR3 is TGCGCCAGCAGCCAAGATTCGGGGCAGGGGACTGGCTACACCTTC.

CDR3 region: CASSFSILANYGYTF. The CDR3 DNA reads TGTGCCAGCAGCTTCTCGATACTAGCTAACTATGGCTACACCTTC. This sequence joins TRBV5-4 and TRBJ1-2; no reliable D call. The germline V gene encodes CDR1 SGHNT and CDR2 YYREEE (reference sequence). The CDR3 runs 15 residues. Between the trimmed V and J ends, which lost 2 bases and 0 bases, there was a span of 11 bases.

The CDR3 spells CATAPGTTGEQYF. The CDR3 DNA reads TGTGCCACCGCCCCGGGGACTACGGGCGAGCAGTACTTC. J is TRBJ2-7 and V is TRBV19; the match to TRBD2 covers 7 bases. V was pared by 10 bases and J by 6 bases, with 12 bases of the junction left unmatched. Germline assignment: CDR1 LNHDA and CDR2 SQIVND (reference sequence). CDR3 length: 13 residues.

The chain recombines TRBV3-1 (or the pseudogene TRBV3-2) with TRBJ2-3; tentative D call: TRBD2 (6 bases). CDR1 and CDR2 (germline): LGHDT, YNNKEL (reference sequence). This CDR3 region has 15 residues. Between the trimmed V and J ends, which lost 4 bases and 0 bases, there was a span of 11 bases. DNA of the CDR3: TGTGCCAGCAGCCCCCGACTAGTGAGCACAGATACGCAGTATTTT. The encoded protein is CASSPRLVSTDTQYF.

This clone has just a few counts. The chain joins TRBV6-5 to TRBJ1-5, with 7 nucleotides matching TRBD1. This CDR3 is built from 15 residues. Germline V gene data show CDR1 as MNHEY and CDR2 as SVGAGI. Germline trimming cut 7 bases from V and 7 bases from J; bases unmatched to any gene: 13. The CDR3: CASKEDRGGSQPQHF. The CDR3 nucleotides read TGTGCCAGCAAGGAGGATCGAGGGGGCTCGCAGCCCCAGCATTTT.

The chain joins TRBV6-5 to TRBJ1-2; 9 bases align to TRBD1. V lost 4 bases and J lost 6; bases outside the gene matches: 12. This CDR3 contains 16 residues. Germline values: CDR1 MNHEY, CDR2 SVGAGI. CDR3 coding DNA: TGTGCCAGCAGTTTTCTTCTACAGGGGGCGACGAATGGCTACACCTTC. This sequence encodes CASSFLLQGATNGYTF.

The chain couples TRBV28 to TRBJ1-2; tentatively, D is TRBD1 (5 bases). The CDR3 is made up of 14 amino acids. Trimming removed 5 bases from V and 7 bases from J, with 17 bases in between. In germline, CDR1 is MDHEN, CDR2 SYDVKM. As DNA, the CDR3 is TGTGCCAGCAGTACTGGGACTGGTTATCGTGGCTACACCTTC. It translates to CASSTGTGYRGYTF.

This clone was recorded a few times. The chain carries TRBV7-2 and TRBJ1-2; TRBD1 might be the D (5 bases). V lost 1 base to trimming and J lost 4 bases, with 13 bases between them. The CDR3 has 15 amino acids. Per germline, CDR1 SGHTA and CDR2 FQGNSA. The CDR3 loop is CASSLGADRLYGYTF. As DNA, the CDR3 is TGTGCCAGCAGCTTAGGTGCTGACAGACTCTATGGCTACACCTTC. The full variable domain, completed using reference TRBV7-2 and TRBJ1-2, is GAGVSQSPSNKVTEKGKDVELRCDPISGHTALYWYRQSLGQGLEFLIYFQGNSAPDKSGLPSDRFSAERTGGSVSTLTIQRTQQEDSAVYLCASSLGADRLYGYTFGSGTRLTVV.

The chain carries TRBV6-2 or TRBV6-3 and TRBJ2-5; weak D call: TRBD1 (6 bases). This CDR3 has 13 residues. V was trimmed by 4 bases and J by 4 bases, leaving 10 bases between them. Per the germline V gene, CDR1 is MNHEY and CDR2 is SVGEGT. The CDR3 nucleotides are TGTGCCAGCAGTTCCCAGGGGCCAGAGACCCAGTACTTC. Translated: CASSSQGPETQYF.